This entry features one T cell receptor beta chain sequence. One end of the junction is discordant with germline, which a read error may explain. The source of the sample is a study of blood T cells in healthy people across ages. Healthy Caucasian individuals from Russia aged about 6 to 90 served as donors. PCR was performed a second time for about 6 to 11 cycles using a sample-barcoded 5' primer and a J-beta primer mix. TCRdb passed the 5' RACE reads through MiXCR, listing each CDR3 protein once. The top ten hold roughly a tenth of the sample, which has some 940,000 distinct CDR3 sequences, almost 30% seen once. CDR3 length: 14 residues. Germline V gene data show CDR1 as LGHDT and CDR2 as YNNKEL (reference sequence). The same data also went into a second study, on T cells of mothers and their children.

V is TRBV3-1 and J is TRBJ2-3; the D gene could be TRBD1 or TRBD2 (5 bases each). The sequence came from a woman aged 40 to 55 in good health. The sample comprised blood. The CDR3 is CAGSQGTIPDTQYF. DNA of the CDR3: TGTGCCGGCAGCCAAGGGACCATACCCGATACGCAGTATTTT.